These 3 T cell receptor beta chains share one sample of origin, sequenced in a study of blood T cells in healthy people across ages. Using a J-beta primer mix together with a sample-barcoded 5' primer, a second PCR was run for 7 to 11 cycles. TCRdb processed the 5' RACE reads anew with MiXCR; each CDR3 protein has one entry. The sample holds roughly 1.9 million distinct CDR3 sequences, 35% to 50% seen once. The sequencing input was blood. These receptor sequences come from a human donor in good health.

The chain employs TRBV7-6 and TRBJ2-5; D is possibly TRBD2 (5 bases). This CDR3 has 13 residues. Germline CDR1 and CDR2: SGHVS and FNYEAQ. V lost 5 bases and J lost 5, with 12 bases in between. The CDR3, as DNA: TGTGCCAGCAGCCAGAGGGTGGTCGAGACCCAGTACTTC. This sequence encodes CASSQRVVETQYF. Looking up the rest from reference TRBV7-6 and TRBJ2-5 gives the full variable domain: GAGVSQSPRYKVTKRGQDVALRCDPISGHVSLYWYRQALGQGPEFLTYFNYEAQQDKSGLPNDRFSAERPEGSISTLTIQRTEQRDSAMYRCASSQRVVETQYFGPGTRLLVL.

The rearrangement uses TRBV6-2 or TRBV6-3 and TRBJ2-3, with TRBD2 matching over 10 bases. CDR1 and CDR2 (germline): MNHEY, SVGEGT. This CDR3 region has 18 residues. V lost 2 bases and J lost 1; bases outside the gene matches: 9. In DNA, the CDR3 is TGTGCCAGCAGTTACCCGCTCTTGCTAGCGGGGGGCACAGATACGCAGTATTTT. Translation gives CASSYPLLLAGGTDTQYF.

The chain links TRBV28 to TRBJ1-5; D is possibly TRBD1 (6 bases). The CDR3 loop spans 14 amino acids. Germline V gene sequence: CDR1 MDHEN, CDR2 SYDVKM. The ends were cut back, 10 bases at V and 0 bases at J, with 13 bases in the middle. The CDR3 nucleotides are TGTGCCACGAGCGGGGGGCCTAGCAATCAGCCCCAGCATTTT. This encodes CATSGGPSNQPQHF.